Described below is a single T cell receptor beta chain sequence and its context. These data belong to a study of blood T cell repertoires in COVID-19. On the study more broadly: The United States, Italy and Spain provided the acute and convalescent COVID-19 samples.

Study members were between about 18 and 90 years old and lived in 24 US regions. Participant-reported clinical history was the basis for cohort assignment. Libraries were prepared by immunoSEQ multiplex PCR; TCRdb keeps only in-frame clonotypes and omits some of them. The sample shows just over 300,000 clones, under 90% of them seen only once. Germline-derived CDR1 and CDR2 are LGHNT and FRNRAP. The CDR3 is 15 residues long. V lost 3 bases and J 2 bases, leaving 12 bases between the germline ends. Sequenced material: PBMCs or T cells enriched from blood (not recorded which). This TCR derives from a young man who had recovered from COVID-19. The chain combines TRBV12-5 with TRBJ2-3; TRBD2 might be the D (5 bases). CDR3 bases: TGTGCTAGTGGTTTTGGGAGCTACTCCACAGATACGCAGTATTTT. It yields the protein CASGFGSYSTDTQYF.